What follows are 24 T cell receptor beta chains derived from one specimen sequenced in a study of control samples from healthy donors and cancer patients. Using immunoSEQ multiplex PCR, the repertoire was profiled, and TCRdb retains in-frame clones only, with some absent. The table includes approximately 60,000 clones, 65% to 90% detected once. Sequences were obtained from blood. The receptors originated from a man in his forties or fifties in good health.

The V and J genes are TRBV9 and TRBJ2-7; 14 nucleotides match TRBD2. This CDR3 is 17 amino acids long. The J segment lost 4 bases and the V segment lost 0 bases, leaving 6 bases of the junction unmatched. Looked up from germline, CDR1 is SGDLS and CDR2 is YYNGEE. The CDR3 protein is CASSVGTSGGSGYEQYF. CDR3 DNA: TGTGCCAGCAGCGTAGGGACTAGCGGGGGGAGTGGTTACGAGCAGTACTTC. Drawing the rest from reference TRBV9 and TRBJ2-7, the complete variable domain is DSGVTQTPKHLITATGQRVTLRCSPRSGDLSVYWYQQSLDQGLQFLIQYYNGEERAKGNILERFSAQQFPDLHSELNLSSLELGDSALYFCASSVGTSGGSGYEQYFGPGTRLTVT.

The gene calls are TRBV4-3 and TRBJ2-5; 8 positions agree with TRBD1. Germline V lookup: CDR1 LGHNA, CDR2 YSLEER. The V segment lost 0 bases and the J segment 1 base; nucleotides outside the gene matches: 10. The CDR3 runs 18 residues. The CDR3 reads CASSQDVPGGDSQETQYF. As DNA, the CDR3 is TGCGCCAGCAGCCAAGACGTTCCAGGGGGCGATAGCCAAGAGACCCAGTACTTC.

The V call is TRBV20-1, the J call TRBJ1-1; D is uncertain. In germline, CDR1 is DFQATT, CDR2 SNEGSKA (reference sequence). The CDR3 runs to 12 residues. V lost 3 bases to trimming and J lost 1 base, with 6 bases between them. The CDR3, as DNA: TGCAGTGCTAGTCGGCAGAACACTGAAGCTTTCTTT. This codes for CSASRQNTEAFF.

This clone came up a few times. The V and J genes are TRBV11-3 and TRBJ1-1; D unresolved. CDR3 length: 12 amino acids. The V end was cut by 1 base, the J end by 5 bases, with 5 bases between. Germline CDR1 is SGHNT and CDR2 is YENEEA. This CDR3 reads CASSLVSTEAFF. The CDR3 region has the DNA TGTGCCAGCAGCTTAGTTAGTACTGAAGCTTTCTTT.

The CDR3 protein is CASSPGPNYGYTF. DNA of the CDR3: TGTGCCAGCAGTCCGGGACCCAACTATGGCTACACCTTC. V and J are TRBV28 and TRBJ1-2; the D gene is possibly TRBD1 (5 bases). CDR1 and CDR2 from the germline V gene are MDHEN and SYDVKM. The CDR3 totals 13 residues. V was cut by 5 bases and J by 2 bases, with 9 bases left in between.

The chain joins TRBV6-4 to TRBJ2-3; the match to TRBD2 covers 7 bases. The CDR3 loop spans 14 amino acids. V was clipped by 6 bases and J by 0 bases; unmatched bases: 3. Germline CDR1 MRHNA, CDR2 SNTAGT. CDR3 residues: CASSERESTDTQYF. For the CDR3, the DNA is TGTGCCAGCAGCGAGCGGGAAAGCACAGATACGCAGTATTTT.

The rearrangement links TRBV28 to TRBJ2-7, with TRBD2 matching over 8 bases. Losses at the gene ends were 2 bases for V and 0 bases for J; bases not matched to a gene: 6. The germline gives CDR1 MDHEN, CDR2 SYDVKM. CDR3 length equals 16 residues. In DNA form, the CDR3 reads TGTGCCAGCAGTTTAGCGGGAGGCTTTAGCTCCTACGAGCAGTACTTC. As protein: CASSLAGGFSSYEQYF.

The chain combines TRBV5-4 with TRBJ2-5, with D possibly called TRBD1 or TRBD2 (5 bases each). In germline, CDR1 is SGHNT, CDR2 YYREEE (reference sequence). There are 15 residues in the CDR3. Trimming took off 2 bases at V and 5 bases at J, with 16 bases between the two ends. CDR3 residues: CASSFGTAKGETQYF. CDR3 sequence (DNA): TGTGCCAGCAGCTTCGGGACGGCGAAGGGGGAGACCCAGTACTTC.

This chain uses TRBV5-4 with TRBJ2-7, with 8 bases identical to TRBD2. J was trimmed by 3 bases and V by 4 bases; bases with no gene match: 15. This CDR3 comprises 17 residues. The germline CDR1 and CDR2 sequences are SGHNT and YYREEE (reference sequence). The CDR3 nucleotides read TGTGCCAGCAGCCCGGCTTGGGGCGGGGGGACTCACTACGAGCAGTACTTC. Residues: CASSPAWGGGTHYEQYF.

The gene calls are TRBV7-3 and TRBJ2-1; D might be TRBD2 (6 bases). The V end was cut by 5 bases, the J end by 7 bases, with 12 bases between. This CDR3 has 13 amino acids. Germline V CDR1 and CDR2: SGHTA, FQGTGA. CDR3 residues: CASSVLATNEQFF. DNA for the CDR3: TGTGCCAGCAGCGTACTAGCAACAAATGAGCAGTTCTTC.

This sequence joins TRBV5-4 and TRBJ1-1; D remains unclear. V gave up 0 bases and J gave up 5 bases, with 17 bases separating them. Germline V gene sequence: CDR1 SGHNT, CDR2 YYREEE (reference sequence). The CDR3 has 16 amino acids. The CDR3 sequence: CASSLGILLGSTEAFF. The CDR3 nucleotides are TGTGCCAGCAGCTTGGGAATTTTACTAGGGAGTACTGAAGCTTTCTTT.

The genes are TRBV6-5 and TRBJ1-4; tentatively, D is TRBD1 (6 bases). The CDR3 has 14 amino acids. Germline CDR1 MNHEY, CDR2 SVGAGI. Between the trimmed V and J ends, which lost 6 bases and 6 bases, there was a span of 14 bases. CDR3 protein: CASRRGGGDEKLFF. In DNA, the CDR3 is TGTGCCAGCAGGAGGGGGGGAGGAGATGAAAAACTGTTTTTT.

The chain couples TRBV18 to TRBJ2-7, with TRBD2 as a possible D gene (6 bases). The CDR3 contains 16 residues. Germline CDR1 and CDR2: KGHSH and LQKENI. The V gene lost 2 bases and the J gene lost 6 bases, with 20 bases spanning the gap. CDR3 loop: CASSPFAGTQGSEQYF. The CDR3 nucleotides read TGTGCCAGCTCACCATTTGCCGGGACTCAGGGTTCCGAGCAGTACTTC.

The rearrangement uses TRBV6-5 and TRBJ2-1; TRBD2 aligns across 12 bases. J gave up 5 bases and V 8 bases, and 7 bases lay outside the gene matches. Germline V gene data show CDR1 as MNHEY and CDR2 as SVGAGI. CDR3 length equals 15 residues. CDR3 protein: CASGSTSGGHNEQFF. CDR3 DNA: TGTGCCAGCGGATCAACTAGCGGGGGGCACAATGAGCAGTTCTTC.

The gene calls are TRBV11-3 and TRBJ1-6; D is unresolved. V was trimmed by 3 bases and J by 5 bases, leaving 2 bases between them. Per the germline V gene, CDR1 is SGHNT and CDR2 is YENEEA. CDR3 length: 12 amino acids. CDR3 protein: CASSFHNSPLHF. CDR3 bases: TGTGCCAGCAGCTTTCATAATTCACCCCTCCACTTT.

The CDR3 reads CAWREDQGAGANVLTF. The CDR3 region has the DNA TGTGCCTGGAGAGAGGACCAGGGGGCCGGGGCCAACGTCCTGACTTTC. The J gene is TRBJ2-6, the V gene TRBV30; 8 bases fit TRBD1. V was pared by 3 bases and J by 4 bases, with 8 bases of the junction left unmatched. From germline, CDR1 is GTSNPN and CDR2 SVGIG (reference sequence). The CDR3 is 16 amino acids.

CDR3 in DNA: TGTGCCAGCAGCTTAAGAGGCGGGTTTGAGACCCAGTACTTC. Encoded protein: CASSLRGGFETQYF. The gene calls are TRBV7-3 and TRBJ2-5, with a tentative D call TRBD2 (5 bases). The CDR3 contains 14 residues. V was shortened by 1 base and J by 5 bases, with 11 bases between the two germline ends. The germline V gene encodes CDR1 SGHTA and CDR2 FQGTGA.

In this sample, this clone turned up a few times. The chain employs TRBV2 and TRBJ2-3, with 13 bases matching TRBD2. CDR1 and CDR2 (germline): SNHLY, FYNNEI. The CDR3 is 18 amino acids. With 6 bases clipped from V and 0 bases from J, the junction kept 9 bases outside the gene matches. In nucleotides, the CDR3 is TGTGCCAGCAGGTATCCGGGACTAGCGGGGCGGAGCACAGATACGCAGTATTTT. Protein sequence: CASRYPGLAGRSTDTQYF.

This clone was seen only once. The CDR3 DNA reads TGTGCCAGCAGCGAGGGGAATAAGGGCAATCAGCCCCAGCATTTT. Amino acids: CASSEGNKGNQPQHF. The gene calls are TRBV2 and TRBJ1-5, with D possibly TRBD1 on 5 matching bases. The V end lost 6 bases, the J end lost 2 bases, and 14 bases lay between the germline ends. CDR3 length: 15 amino acids. Germline values: CDR1 SNHLY, CDR2 FYNNEI.

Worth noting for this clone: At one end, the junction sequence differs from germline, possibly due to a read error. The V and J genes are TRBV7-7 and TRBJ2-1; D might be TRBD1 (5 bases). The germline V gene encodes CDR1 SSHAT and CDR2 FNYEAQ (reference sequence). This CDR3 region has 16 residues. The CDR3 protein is CASSSSQGGAYNEQFF. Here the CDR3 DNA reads TGTGCTAGCAGCTCCTCCCAGGGTGGGGCCTACAATGAGCAGTTCTTC.

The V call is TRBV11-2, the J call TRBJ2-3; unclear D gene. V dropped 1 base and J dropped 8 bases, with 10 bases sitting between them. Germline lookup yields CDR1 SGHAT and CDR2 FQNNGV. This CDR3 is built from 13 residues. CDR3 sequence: CASSLGRTGTQYF. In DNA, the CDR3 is TGTGCCAGCAGCTTAGGAAGAACCGGTACGCAGTATTTT.

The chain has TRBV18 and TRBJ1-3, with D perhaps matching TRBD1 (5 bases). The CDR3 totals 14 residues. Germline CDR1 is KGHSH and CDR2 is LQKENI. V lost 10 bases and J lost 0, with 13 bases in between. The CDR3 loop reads CATTDILSGNTIYF. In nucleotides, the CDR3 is TGTGCCACCACGGACATCCTCTCTGGAAACACCATATATTTT.

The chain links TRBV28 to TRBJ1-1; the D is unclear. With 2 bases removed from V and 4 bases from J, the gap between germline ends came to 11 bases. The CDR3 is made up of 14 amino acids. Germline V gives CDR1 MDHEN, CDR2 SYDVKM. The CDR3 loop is CASSLEDMGTEAFF. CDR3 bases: TGTGCCAGCAGTTTAGAGGATATGGGCACTGAAGCTTTCTTT. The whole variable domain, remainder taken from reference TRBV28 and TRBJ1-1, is DVKVTQSSRYLVKRTGEKVFLECVQDMDHENMFWYRQDPGLGLRLIYFSYDVKMKEKGDIPEGYSVSREKKERFSLILESASTNQTSMYLCASSLEDMGTEAFFGQGTRLTVV.

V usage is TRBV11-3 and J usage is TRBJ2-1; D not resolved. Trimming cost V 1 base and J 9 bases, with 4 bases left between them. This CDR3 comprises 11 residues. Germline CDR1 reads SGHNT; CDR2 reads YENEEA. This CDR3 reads CASSLVSEQFF. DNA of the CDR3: TGTGCCAGCAGCTTAGTATCTGAGCAGTTCTTC.